The rows below give T cell receptor beta chains drawn from one sample of a study of cytomegalovirus exposure and HLA in healthy donors. Measured with immunoSEQ multiplex PCR; TCRdb has only the in-frame clones, and not every one. The table shows around 120,000 clones, with about 90% occurring only once. Sequences were obtained from PBMCs. These receptors originate from a woman between 18 and 29 years old in good health and CMV-seronegative. Both conserved end residues are part of each CDR3.

V gene	J gene	CDR3 protein
TRBV27	TRBJ2-1	CASSFPGGLRQFF
TRBV7-3	TRBJ2-3	CASASGSSDTQYF
TRBV9	TRBJ1-2	CASSGTGPGYGYTF
TRBV2	TRBJ2-7	CASSGDRGRIEQYF
TRBV5-1	TRBJ1-2	CASSLGEPNYGYTF
TRBV27	TRBJ2-5	CASRSTSGTQETQYF
TRBV9	TRBJ2-2	CASSVDVQTEHRELFF
TRBV11-1	TRBJ2-2	CASSLRTNTGELFF
TRBV19	TRBJ2-2	CASSIEGTGNTGELFF
TRBV19	TRBJ2-7	CASSGSGEQYF
TRBV6-5	TRBJ1-2	CASSPAMRNYGYTF
TRBV29-1	TRBJ1-2	CSVWTGEANYGYTF
TRBV4-1	TRBJ1-4	CASSQDRIWGQSNEKLFF
TRBV15	TRBJ2-3	CATSRGVGGPSDTQYF
TRBV20-1	TRBJ1-1	CSEHGSTEAFF
TRBV2	TRBJ1-6	CASRDLTGGLNSPLHF
TRBV9	TRBJ1-5	CARRQSNQPQHF
TRBV21-1	TRBJ2-3	CASSRSGGATDTQYF
TRBV11-2	TRBJ2-1	CASSLFRYNEQFF
TRBV6-5	TRBJ2-5	CASSYVGTGAQETQYF
TRBV9	TRBJ1-1	CASSVGTGRNTEAFF
TRBV18	TRBJ2-3	CASSLGSSTDTQYF
TRBV30	TRBJ2-7	CAWSITGTGAHEQYF
TRBV7-9	TRBJ1-1	CASSFRENTEAFF
TRBV5-5	TRBJ2-7	CASSSRDRGTYEQYF
TRBV11-3	TRBJ2-2	CASSLGGPTGELFF
TRBV4-2	TRBJ1-2	CASSQGGKRYGYTF
TRBV2	TRBJ1-5	CASSEHGPGGQQPQHF
TRBV18	TRBJ2-1	CASSPQPAGLAYNEQFF